What follows are 12 T cell receptor beta chains derived from one specimen sequenced in a study of T cells in narcolepsy (dated by TCRdb to between 2018 and 2020). Library preparation employed the immunoSEQ multiplex PCR assay. Imported from immuneACCESS, the table was reduced by TCRdb to in-frame sequences with V and J called. These copies leave out some clones; in studies compared against another copy, an unresolved V gene accounts for under half, and the cause of the remainder is not known. This sample is represented by 20,000 to 25,000 clones; roughly 94% of them were singletons. The ten biggest clones cover less than 1.2% of the sample. The specimen was CD45RA- memory CD4+ T cells from PBMCs. Taken with the paper, the label for cell subset or site translates to: memory T cells sorted ex vivo from peripheral blood. The receptors derive from a human donor with narcolepsy.

The V call is TRBV19, the J call TRBJ1-1, with D perhaps TRBD1 (5 bases). The germline V and J ends were trimmed by 6 bases and 2 bases, with 13 bases remaining between them. The CDR3 has 14 residues. Per germline, CDR1 LNHDA and CDR2 SQIVND (reference sequence). The CDR3 loop reads CASRRGDFNTEAFF. CDR3 coding DNA: TGTGCCAGTAGGCGGGGCGATTTCAACACTGAAGCTTTCTTT.

J is TRBJ2-1 and V is TRBV28; 10 positions agree with TRBD2. The germline V gene encodes CDR1 MDHEN and CDR2 SYDVKM. Losses at the gene ends were 9 bases for V and 1 base for J; bases not matched to a gene: 6. The CDR3 consists of 15 residues. As DNA, the CDR3 is TGTGCCAGTTTCGGAGCGGGAGGGTCCTACAATGAGCAGTTCTTC. Its protein product is CASFGAGGSYNEQFF.

The chain combines TRBV30 with TRBJ2-2; D may be TRBD2 (6 bases). This CDR3 is built from 14 residues. V dropped 3 bases and J dropped 6 bases, with 14 bases sitting between them. In germline, CDR1 is GTSNPN, CDR2 SVGIG (reference sequence). CDR3 amino acids: CAWSAGRAPGELFF. CDR3 DNA sequence: TGTGCCTGGAGCGCGGGGCGGGCCCCCGGGGAGCTGTTTTTT.

This clone was observed once. The J gene is TRBJ2-1, the V gene TRBV2; D not resolved. V lost 7 bases, J lost 6 bases, and 13 bases lay in between. The V gene's germline CDR1 is SNHLY and CDR2 FYNNEI. The CDR3 consists of 13 residues. As DNA, the CDR3 is TGTGCCAGCACCACCAGGTGGGGCAATGAGCAGTTCTTC. Protein: CASTTRWGNEQFF.

This rearrangement joins TRBV13 to TRBJ1-3; 7 bases fit TRBD1. The trim removed 5 bases at V and 0 bases at J, leaving 19 bases unmatched. The CDR3 loop spans 20 amino acids. The V gene's germline CDR1 is PRHDT and CDR2 FYEKMQ (reference sequence). For the CDR3, the DNA is TGTGCCAGCAGCCTTAGGTCTAACCCGGGACAGACTAACTCTGGAAACACCATATATTTT. Translating gives CASSLRSNPGQTNSGNTIYF.

The CDR3 region is CASSTQPYEQYF. CDR3 DNA sequence: TGTGCCAGCAGTACGCAGCCCTACGAGCAGTACTTC. The chain carries TRBV6-1 and TRBJ2-7; D remains unclear. V gave up 5 bases and J gave up 2 bases, with 7 bases separating them. CDR1 MNHNS and CDR2 SASEGT come from the germline V gene. The CDR3 sequence is 12 residues long.

The chain joins TRBV4-3 to TRBJ1-4; no clear D gene. V was cut by 0 bases and J by 0 bases, with 11 bases left in between. The CDR3 has 17 residues. The germline gives CDR1 LGHNA, CDR2 YSLEER. As DNA, the CDR3 is TGCGCCAGCAGCCAAGATCTCTTTCATCCAACTAATGAAAAACTGTTTTTT. Amino acids: CASSQDLFHPTNEKLFF.

The chain combines TRBV27 with TRBJ2-3; 10 positions match TRBD2. This CDR3 region has 15 residues. The trim removed 8 bases at V and 2 bases at J, leaving 7 bases unmatched. The germline V gene has CDR1 MNHEY and CDR2 SMNVEV (reference sequence). As DNA, the CDR3 is TGTGCCAGCGGAAGACTAGCGGGTAACACAGATACGCAGTATTTT. Translation gives CASGRLAGNTDTQYF.

The CDR3 DNA sequence: TGTGCCAGCAGCTACCTCCGACAGGGGGAGACTTCTGGCTACACCTTC. It is translated as CASSYLRQGETSGYTF. The chain recombines TRBV5-8 with TRBJ1-2, with 9 positions matching TRBD1. Germline lookup yields CDR1 SGHTS and CDR2 YDEGEE. Losses at the gene ends were 3 bases for V and 7 bases for J; bases not matched to a gene: 13. The CDR3 has 16 amino acids.

The chain recombines TRBV27 with TRBJ2-1; a possible D gene is TRBD1 (6 bases). This CDR3 region has 16 residues. Trimming left V 5 bases short and J 3 bases short, with 17 bases between. The germline gives CDR1 MNHEY, CDR2 SMNVEV (reference sequence). CDR3 loop: CASSAWVGAGYNEQFF. CDR3 in DNA: TGTGCCAGCAGTGCATGGGTGGGGGCGGGCTACAATGAGCAGTTCTTC.

This chain uses TRBV6-5 with TRBJ1-1; 7 nucleotides line up with TRBD1. Germline CDR1 MNHEY, CDR2 SVGAGI. This CDR3 spans 13 amino acids. Unmatched junction bases numbered 7, after V lost 7 bases and J lost 5 bases. The CDR3 region is CASIHHRGTEAFF. The CDR3 region has the DNA TGTGCCAGCATCCACCACAGGGGAACTGAAGCTTTCTTT.

The chain carries TRBV10-3 and TRBJ1-2; 11 bases line up with TRBD1. The V gene's germline CDR1 is ENHRY and CDR2 SYGVKD. The CDR3 covers 14 residues. J gave up 3 bases and V 10 bases, and 7 bases lay outside the gene matches. CDR3 in DNA: TGTGCCACCACCCCGGGACAGGGGGACTATGGCTACACCTTC. It codes for CATTPGQGDYGYTF.